This TCR beta chain was captured by sequencing in a study of T cell changes during pregnancy in multiple sclerosis. Method: immunoSEQ multiplex PCR; TCRdb's copy keeps in-frame clones and lacks some. The repertoire holds around 68,000 clones, with 75% to 95% as singletons. This clone was found once. Per germline, CDR1 SGHTA and CDR2 FQGNSA. This CDR3 has 12 residues. V dropped 4 bases and J dropped 3 bases, with 6 bases sitting between them. The source was peripheral blood, collected in the third trimester of pregnancy. The source is a female donor with multiple sclerosis, enrolled in a pregnancy study. The genes are TRBV7-2 and TRBJ1-1; D unclear. Written as DNA, the CDR3 is TGTGCCAGCAGCTCCCCGTACACTGAAGCTTTCTTT. It specifies CASSSPYTEAFF.